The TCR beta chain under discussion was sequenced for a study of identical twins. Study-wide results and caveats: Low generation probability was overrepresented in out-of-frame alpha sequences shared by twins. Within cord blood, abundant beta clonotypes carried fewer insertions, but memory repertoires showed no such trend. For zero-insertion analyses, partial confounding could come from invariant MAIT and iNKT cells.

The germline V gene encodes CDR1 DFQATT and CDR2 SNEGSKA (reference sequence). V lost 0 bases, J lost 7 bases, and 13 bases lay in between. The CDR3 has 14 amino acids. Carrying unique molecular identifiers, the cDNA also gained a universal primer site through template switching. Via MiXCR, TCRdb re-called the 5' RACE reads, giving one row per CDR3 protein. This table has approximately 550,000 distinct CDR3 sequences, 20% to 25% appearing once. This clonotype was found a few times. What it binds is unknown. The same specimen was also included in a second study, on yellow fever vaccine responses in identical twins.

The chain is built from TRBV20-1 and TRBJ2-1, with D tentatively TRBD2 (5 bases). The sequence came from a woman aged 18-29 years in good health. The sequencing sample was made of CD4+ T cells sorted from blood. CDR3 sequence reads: CSARDPPGGNEQFF. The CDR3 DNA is TGCAGTGCTAGAGATCCCCCAGGAGGAAATGAGCAGTTCTTC.